These 22 T cell receptor beta chains share one sample of origin, sequenced in a study of a mutant IDH1 vaccine in newly diagnosed glioma. Here immunoSEQ multiplex PCR was the method, and the copy in TCRdb shows in-frame clones only, minus some. The sample has 30,000 to 35,000 clones, around 87% seen once; the top ten hold about 12%. This sample's time point: week 47, end of study. A 20-mer mutant IDH1 peptide at 300 ug was injected subcutaneously with topical imiquimod. These receptors' antigens are unknown. The specimen comprised PBMCs, sampled from a glioma patient whose treatment included an IDH1 peptide vaccine. Receptor source: a woman between 25 and 40 years old with glioma.

The V call is TRBV2, the J call TRBJ1-2, with TRBD1 identical over 7 bases. The CDR3 is 12 amino acids. The germline V gene encodes CDR1 SNHLY and CDR2 FYNNEI. V was pared by 8 bases and J by 4 bases, with 4 bases of the junction left unmatched. CDR3 amino acids: CASRQGTYGYTF. Here the CDR3 DNA reads TGTGCCAGCCGACAGGGTACCTATGGCTACACCTTC.

The table lists this clone with a count of one. CDR3 sequence: CASSDSQGDEQFF. For the CDR3, the DNA is TGTGCCAGCAGCGACTCACAGGGCGATGAGCAGTTCTTC. The genes are TRBV9 and TRBJ2-1; possible D gene TRBD1, 6 bases. The CDR3 consists of 13 residues. CDR1 and CDR2 (germline): SGDLS, YYNGEE. V lost 3 bases and J lost 8, with 12 bases in between.

The rearrangement links TRBV10-3 to TRBJ2-5, with D unresolved. The CDR3 sequence is 14 residues long. Trimming removed 6 bases at V and 3 bases at J, with 14 bases between. Germline V gene lookup returns CDR1 ENHRY and CDR2 SYGVKD. The chain's CDR3 is CAISMTQTEETQYF. The CDR3 DNA sequence: TGTGCCATCAGCATGACTCAAACCGAAGAGACCCAGTACTTC.

The chain has TRBV6-1 and TRBJ2-5; TRBD2 agrees at 9 bases. The V gene's germline CDR1 is MNHNS and CDR2 SASEGT. V shed 5 bases, J shed 7 bases, and the junction held 5 bases outside the gene matches. This CDR3 has 13 amino acids. CDR3: CASSSGGTWTQYF. The CDR3 DNA sequence: TGTGCCAGCAGTAGCGGGGGGACGTGGACCCAGTACTTC.

In its sample, this clone was seen a few times. The rearrangement joins TRBV9 to TRBJ2-7; D is ambiguous. This CDR3 is built from 11 residues. CDR1 SGDLS and CDR2 YYNGEE come from the germline V gene. The ends were cut back, 3 bases at V and 3 bases at J, with 4 bases in the middle. The CDR3 bases are TGTGCCAGCAGCGCAGGCTACGAGCAGTACTTC. It codes for CASSAGYEQYF.

The J gene is TRBJ1-1, the V gene TRBV7-2; 8 bases fit TRBD1. Germline CDR1 is SGHTA and CDR2 is FQGNSA. The CDR3 has 12 residues. The ends lost 6 bases at V and 8 bases at J; junction bases unmatched: 5. The CDR3 DNA follows: TGTGCCAGCAGGCCAGCAGGGGGCGAAGCTTTCTTT. It yields the protein CASRPAGGEAFF.

The count of this clone is one. The chain is built from TRBV5-4 and TRBJ2-5, with D maybe TRBD1 (5 bases). V lost 4 bases and J 0 bases, leaving 13 bases between the germline ends. Per germline, CDR1 SGHNT and CDR2 YYREEE (reference sequence). The CDR3 length is 15 residues. CDR3 region: CASSVDTWYQETQYF. For the CDR3, the DNA is TGTGCCAGCAGCGTGGACACTTGGTACCAAGAGACCCAGTACTTC.

V gene TRBV5-4 combines with J gene TRBJ2-3; 8 nucleotides line up with TRBD2. CDR3 length equals 14 residues. CDR1 and CDR2 (germline): SGHNT, YYREEE (reference sequence). Trimming took 7 bases from V and 4 from J; bases not matched to a gene: 8. CDR3 amino acids: CASGAGGYADTQYF. CDR3 bases: TGTGCCAGCGGGGCGGGGGGATACGCAGATACGCAGTATTTT.

The chain couples TRBV5-4 to TRBJ1-5; D not certain. The CDR3 runs 14 residues. Trimming pared 0 bases from V and 7 bases from J, leaving 11 bases between. Germline V gives CDR1 SGHNT, CDR2 YYREEE (reference sequence). The CDR3 nucleotides are TGTGCCAGCAGCTTGGCCGGAGTTCCCCAGCCCCAGCATTTT. Amino acids: CASSLAGVPQPQHF. The variable domain in full, completed from reference TRBV5-4 and TRBJ1-5, reads ETGVTQSPTHLIKTRGQQVTLRCSSQSGHNTVSWYQQALGQGPQFIFQYYREEENGRGNFPPRFSGLQFPNYSSELNVNALELDDSALYLCASSLAGVPQPQHFGDGTRLSIL.

This clone is a singleton in its sample. This chain links TRBV5-1 with TRBJ2-7; D perhaps matches TRBD1 (7 bases). The V end lost 0 bases, the J end lost 0 bases, and 13 bases lay between the germline ends. Germline CDR1 SGHRS, CDR2 YFSETQ. The CDR3 is made up of 16 amino acids. The CDR3 nucleotides read TGCGCCAGCAGCTTGGTGGCAGGGGGAGGCTCCTACGAGCAGTACTTC. It specifies CASSLVAGGGSYEQYF.

This clone was counted only a few times. The rearrangement joins TRBV29-1 to TRBJ1-1; the D is unclear. The CDR3 runs 8 residues. V was clipped by 7 bases and J by 10 bases, with 7 bases between them. Germline values: CDR1 SQVTM, CDR2 ANQGSEA. In nucleotides, the CDR3 is TGCAGCGCCGCGGGAGCTTTCTTT. Residues: CSAAGAFF.

The chain links TRBV29-1 to TRBJ1-5; D gene ambiguous. This CDR3 spans 13 amino acids. V was pared by 4 bases and J by 0 bases, with 7 bases between. Germline V gene data show CDR1 as SQVTM and CDR2 as ANQGSEA. CDR3 nucleotide sequence: TGCAGCGTTGGAGCAGGTAGCAATCAGCCCCAGCATTTT. Translating gives CSVGAGSNQPQHF.

The chain uses TRBV19 and TRBJ1-5; D ambiguous. CDR1 is LNHDA and CDR2 is SQIVND in the germline V gene (reference sequence). CDR3 size: 13 residues. Trimming removed 2 bases at V and 5 bases at J, with 7 bases between. The CDR3 reads CASSIIWHQPQHF. The CDR3 nucleotides read TGTGCCAGTAGTATAATTTGGCATCAGCCCCAGCATTTT. Complete variable domain (other parts from reference TRBV19 and TRBJ1-5): DGGITQSPKYLFRKEGQNVTLSCEQNLNHDAMYWYRQDPGQGLRLIYYSQIVNDFQKGDIAEGYSVSREKKESFPLTVTSAQKNPTAFYLCASSIIWHQPQHFGDGTRLSIL.

This sequence joins TRBV7-2 and TRBJ2-5; D tentatively reads TRBD1 or TRBD2 (6 bases each). The CDR3 is 15 residues long. The V end lost 5 bases, the J end lost 5 bases, and 18 bases lay between the germline ends. Germline CDR1 SGHTA, CDR2 FQGNSA. The CDR3 DNA reads as TGTGCCAGCAGCCCGGGGGCCAGTCGGGCGGAGACCCAGTACTTC. Its protein is CASSPGASRAETQYF.

The chain recombines TRBV7-8 with TRBJ2-1; possibly TRBD2 for D (6 bases). Trimming took off 1 base at V and 8 bases at J, with 12 bases between the two ends. This CDR3 spans 14 amino acids. Germline CDR1 reads SGHVS; CDR2 reads FQNEAQ. CDR3 region: CASSLVRGRYEQFF. The CDR3 DNA reads as TGTGCCAGCAGCTTAGTCCGGGGGAGGTATGAGCAGTTCTTC. Drawing the rest from reference TRBV7-8 and TRBJ2-1, the complete variable domain is GAGVSQSPRYKVAKRGQDVALRCDPISGHVSLFWYQQALGQGPEFLTYFQNEAQLDKSGLPSDRFFAERPEGSVSTLKIQRTQQEDSAVYLCASSLVRGRYEQFFGPGTRLTVL.

This sequence joins TRBV7-9 and TRBJ2-7; 11 bases line up with TRBD1. CDR3 length: 15 amino acids. Trimming at V came to 4 bases and at J to 1 base, leaving 3 bases not matched to a gene. The germline V gene encodes CDR1 SEHNR and CDR2 FQNEAQ (reference sequence). CDR3 bases: TGTGCCAGCAGCTCGGGGACAGGGGGTTCCTACGAGCAGTACTTC. It specifies CASSSGTGGSYEQYF. The complete variable domain, with remaining parts taken from reference TRBV7-9 and TRBJ2-7, reads DTGVSQNPRHKITKRGQNVTFRCDPISEHNRLYWYRQTLGQGPEFLTYFQNEAQLEKSRLLSDRFSAERPKGSFSTLEIQRTEQGDSAMYLCASSSGTGGSYEQYFGPGTRLTVT.

The chain couples TRBV5-3 to TRBJ2-5, with D maybe TRBD2 (6 bases). TRBV5-3 is identified as an open reading frame with a role that is uncertain. V was clipped by 3 bases and J by 0 bases, with 12 bases between them. CDR3 length equals 15 residues. CDR3 bases: TGTGCCAGAAGCTGCCCGGGACTGAACCAAGAGACCCAGTACTTC. Its protein is CARSCPGLNQETQYF.

The chain links TRBV19 to TRBJ2-7, with D maybe TRBD2 (5 bases). This CDR3 is built from 15 residues. The germline gives CDR1 LNHDA, CDR2 SQIVND (reference sequence). V lost 5 bases and J 2 bases, leaving 16 bases between the germline ends. CDR3 DNA sequence: TGTGCCAGTAGTTTCCCGGGGTTGGGCCCCTACGAGCAGTACTTC. This encodes CASSFPGLGPYEQYF.

This chain joins TRBV30 and TRBJ1-6; the D is unclear. This CDR3 is 13 amino acids long. Trimming shortened V by 2 bases and J by 4 bases, and 6 bases separated the two germline ends. The germline gives CDR1 GTSNPN, CDR2 SVGIG (reference sequence). In nucleotides, the CDR3 is TGTGCCTGGAGTAAGCGGTATAATTCACCCCTCCACTTT. Translating gives CAWSKRYNSPLHF.

This chain connects TRBV4-1 to TRBJ2-7; 9 bases match TRBD1. J was trimmed by 4 bases and V by 4 bases; bases with no gene match: 5. Germline V lookup: CDR1 MGHRA, CDR2 YSYEKL. The length of the CDR3 is 14 residues. This chain's CDR3 is CASSPRDRAYEQYF. The CDR3 DNA is TGCGCCAGCAGCCCCCGGGACAGGGCGTACGAGCAGTACTTC.

The genes are TRBV19 and TRBJ1-5; D possibly corresponds to TRBD1 (5 bases). CDR1 and CDR2 from the germline V gene are LNHDA and SQIVND (reference sequence). The CDR3 is 15 residues long. The V and J ends lost 8 bases and 1 base respectively, with 15 bases between them. The DNA of the CDR3 is TGTGCCAGTCAACAGCGGGACCCCAGCAATCAGCCCCAGCATTTT. Translated, it gives CASQQRDPSNQPQHF.

This clone was seen once. The V call is TRBV5-4, the J call TRBJ2-7; maybe TRBD2 (5 bases). Looked up from germline, CDR1 is SGHNT and CDR2 is YYREEE (reference sequence). V lost 2 bases and J 1 base, leaving 7 bases between the germline ends. This CDR3 has 13 amino acids. The DNA for the CDR3 is TGTGCCAGCAGCTTCGGAGGATCCTACGAGCAGTACTTC. As protein: CASSFGGSYEQYF.